Below, 20 T cell receptor beta chains from the same sample are listed, as sequenced in a study of blood T cell repertoires in COVID-19. The table came from immunoSEQ multiplex PCR; TCRdb's copy has only in-frame clones and leaves some out. The sample yields approximately 210,000 clones, 85% seen once. Sequenced sample: peripheral blood. The receptor source for this set is a man in his fifties or sixties with COVID-19, enrolled during active disease.

This clone was counted only a few times. V gene TRBV2 combines with J gene TRBJ2-7; 7 bases fit TRBD1. CDR1 is SNHLY and CDR2 is FYNNEI in the germline V gene. Trimming at V came to 7 bases and at J to 4 bases, leaving 7 bases not matched to a gene. The CDR3 loop spans 13 amino acids. CDR3 coding DNA: TGTGCCAGCACCAGGACAGGAGGTTACGAGCAGTACTTC. Its translation is CASTRTGGYEQYF. Looking up the rest from reference TRBV2 and TRBJ2-7 gives the full variable domain: EPEVTQTPSHQVTQMGQEVILRCVPISNHLYFYWYRQILGQKVEFLVSFYNNEISEKSEIFDDQFSVERPDGSNFTLKIRSTKLEDSAMYFCASTRTGGYEQYFGPGTRLTVT.

This chain connects TRBV27 to TRBJ2-3; TRBD1 matches at 8 bases. With 5 bases clipped from V and 1 base from J, the junction kept 8 bases outside the gene matches. The germline V gene encodes CDR1 MNHEY and CDR2 SMNVEV (reference sequence). This CDR3 has 16 amino acids. CDR3 region: CASSPGTGRGTDTQYF. In nucleotides, the CDR3 is TGTGCCAGCAGTCCTGGGACAGGCAGGGGCACAGATACGCAGTATTTT.

The rearrangement uses TRBV24-1 and TRBJ2-1; 9 nucleotides match TRBD2. This CDR3 spans 14 amino acids. The germline V gene encodes CDR1 KGHDR and CDR2 SFDVKD. The junction had 9 bases not matched to a gene; V was cut back by 9 bases and J by 7 bases. The CDR3 DNA reads TGTGCCACCTTATCGGGTAGCGGGGGTAATGAGCAGTTCTTC. It yields the protein CATLSGSGGNEQFF.

The genes are TRBV2 and TRBJ1-4; TRBD1 is a possible D gene (5 bases). This CDR3 is 14 amino acids long. The germline V gene encodes CDR1 SNHLY and CDR2 FYNNEI. Trimming shortened V by 5 bases and J by 2 bases, and 9 bases separated the two germline ends. This CDR3 is CASSLRQTNEKLFF. The CDR3 DNA is TGTGCCAGCAGTCTCCGACAGACTAATGAAAAACTGTTTTTT.

The CDR3 sequence is CASSSGGNNSPLHF. The CDR3 nucleotides read TGTGCCAGCAGCTCAGGCGGTAATAATTCACCCCTCCACTTT. The chain employs TRBV13 and TRBJ1-6; no firm D call. The CDR3 totals 14 residues. V was trimmed by 4 bases and J by 5 bases, leaving 9 bases between them. Germline assignment: CDR1 PRHDT and CDR2 FYEKMQ (reference sequence).

The chain uses TRBV18 and TRBJ2-5; TRBD1 is a possible D gene (5 bases). Germline V CDR1 and CDR2: KGHSH, LQKENI. V dropped 2 bases and J dropped 0 bases, with 10 bases sitting between them. There are 15 residues in the CDR3. CDR3 bases: TGTGCCAGCTCACCAAGGGGTGGGGACCAAGAGACCCAGTACTTC. Amino acids: CASSPRGGDQETQYF.

This clone was counted a single time. V and J are TRBV10-3 and TRBJ2-6; tentatively, D is TRBD1 (5 bases). V lost 11 bases, J lost 0 bases, and 11 bases lay in between. Germline V gene sequence: CDR1 ENHRY, CDR2 SYGVKD. The length of the CDR3 is 14 residues. This CDR3 is CASREVSGANVLTF. CDR3 DNA: TGTGCCTCCAGGGAAGTCTCTGGGGCCAACGTCCTGACTTTC.

There are a few counts of this clone. The rearrangement links TRBV12-3 or TRBV12-4 to TRBJ2-5; no definite D call. The V end lost 5 bases, the J end lost 4 bases, and 5 bases lay between the germline ends. The CDR3 length is 11 residues. The CDR3 spells CASSVRETQYF. CDR3 sequence (DNA): TGTGCCAGCAGTGTCCGAGAGACCCAGTACTTC.

The chain joins TRBV30 to TRBJ1-2; D not certain. The CDR3 consists of 13 residues. Per the germline V gene, CDR1 is GTSNPN and CDR2 is SVGIG (reference sequence). Trimming stripped 5 bases from V and 4 bases from J, with 14 bases between. The CDR3: CAWAPGFGYGYTF. The CDR3 DNA sequence: TGTGCCTGGGCGCCGGGTTTTGGCTATGGCTACACCTTC.

The chain recombines TRBV19 with TRBJ1-2; 8 bases line up with TRBD1. The CDR3 spans 16 residues. V lost 2 bases, J lost 4 bases, and 9 bases stayed unmatched. CDR1 is LNHDA, CDR2 SQIVND, per germline (reference sequence). The CDR3 region has the DNA TGTGCCAGTAGTATACCCCAGGGGGCGCGAGGCTATGGCTACACCTTC. Encoded protein: CASSIPQGARGYGYTF. The whole variable domain, filled in from reference TRBV19 and TRBJ1-2, reads DGGITQSPKYLFRKEGQNVTLSCEQNLNHDAMYWYRQDPGQGLRLIYYSQIVNDFQKGDIAEGYSVSREKKESFPLTVTSAQKNPTAFYLCASSIPQGARGYGYTFGSGTRLTVV.

This chain uses TRBV9 with TRBJ1-4; 8 bases are a match to TRBD1. CDR1 is SGDLS, CDR2 YYNGEE, per germline. The CDR3 sequence is 17 residues long. V was clipped by 2 bases and J by 4 bases; unmatched bases: 10. Here the CDR3 reads CASSVEGGQGYNEKLFF. The CDR3 DNA reads as TGTGCCAGCAGCGTGGAGGGAGGACAGGGCTATAATGAAAAACTGTTTTTT.

V gene TRBV3-1 (or the pseudogene TRBV3-2) combines with J gene TRBJ1-6; weak D call: TRBD1 (5 bases). The germline V gene has CDR1 LGHDT and CDR2 YNNKEL (reference sequence). Trimming removed 4 bases from V and 7 bases from J, with 8 bases in between. The CDR3 sequence is 13 residues long. The CDR3 DNA reads TGTGCCAGCAGCCCGAGACAGAATTCACCCCTCCACTTT. Translating gives CASSPRQNSPLHF.

V and J are TRBV6-5 and TRBJ1-2; D is undetermined. The CDR3 covers 13 residues. V lost 0 bases and J lost 8, with 10 bases in between. Per the germline V gene, CDR1 is MNHEY and CDR2 is SVGAGI. CDR3 sequence (DNA): TGTGCCAGCAGTTACTCGAACATGGGCGGCTACACCTTC. It yields the protein CASSYSNMGGYTF.

The chain couples TRBV9 to TRBJ2-7; tentative D call: TRBD2 (6 bases). Trimming removed 2 bases from V and 6 bases from J, with 15 bases in between. There are 14 residues in the CDR3. The V gene's germline CDR1 is SGDLS and CDR2 YYNGEE. The CDR3 is CASSVREARGEQYF. The CDR3 DNA is TGTGCCAGCAGCGTCAGGGAGGCGAGGGGCGAGCAGTACTTC.

The V and J genes are TRBV11-2 and TRBJ2-6; tentative D call: TRBD2 (6 bases). V lost 4 bases, J lost 0 bases, and 16 bases lay in between. The CDR3 sequence is 18 residues long. Germline lookup yields CDR1 SGHAT and CDR2 FQNNGV. The CDR3 region has the DNA TGTGCCAGCAGCTCGCCCGGGAGACGGATCTCTGGGGCCAACGTCCTGACTTTC. Translation gives CASSSPGRRISGANVLTF.

The chain joins TRBV9 to TRBJ1-5; D is possibly TRBD1 (5 bases). The germline V gene has CDR1 SGDLS and CDR2 YYNGEE. V lost 3 bases to trimming and J lost 2 bases, with 12 bases between them. The CDR3 sequence is 15 residues long. Written as DNA, the CDR3 is TGTGCCAGCAGCGCCCAAGGGGCGGGCAATCAGCCCCAGCATTTT. It is translated as CASSAQGAGNQPQHF.

This CDR3 reads CASTRENKDGYTF. CDR3 DNA: TGTGCCAGCACCCGGGAGAATAAGGATGGCTACACCTTC. The chain has TRBV6-5 and TRBJ1-2; D ambiguous. Germline CDR1 reads MNHEY; CDR2 reads SVGAGI. The CDR3 spans 13 residues. Trimming stripped 7 bases from V and 6 bases from J, with 15 bases between.

The V and J genes are TRBV7-2 and TRBJ1-4; tentative D call: TRBD1 (5 bases). The CDR3 has 14 amino acids. Germline CDR1 SGHTA, CDR2 FQGNSA. V was cut by 1 base and J by 6 bases, with 9 bases left in between. CDR3 sequence: CASSLVLTDEKLFF. CDR3 nucleotides: TGTGCCAGCAGCTTAGTTTTGACAGATGAAAAACTGTTTTTT.

This clone was seen only once. The chain couples TRBV27 to TRBJ2-1; 10 nucleotides agree with TRBD1. From germline, CDR1 is MNHEY and CDR2 SMNVEV (reference sequence). The CDR3 is 15 residues long. The trim removed 5 bases at V and 4 bases at J, leaving 5 bases unmatched. The CDR3 here is CASSRTGGPYNEQFF. The CDR3 coding sequence is TGTGCCAGCAGTCGGACAGGGGGGCCTTACAATGAGCAGTTCTTC.

V usage is TRBV24-1 and J usage is TRBJ1-5, with D possibly being TRBD1 (5 bases). There are 17 residues in the CDR3. Germline CDR1 and CDR2: KGHDR and SFDVKD. Trimming took 3 bases from V and 5 from J, leaving 19 bases between them. CDR3: CATSDPPPTAPDQPQHF. The CDR3 nucleotides read TGTGCCACCAGTGATCCACCACCGACAGCACCAGATCAGCCCCAGCATTTT.